Below, one T cell receptor beta chain is given with its context. How the authors handled the data: Amplification of reference gene primers provided the estimated nucleated cell counts. TCRdb's table, derived via immunoSEQ multiplex PCR, lists solely in-frame clones and lacks some. Clone size and V and J calls were adopted from that table, with D and trimming inferred from the DNA. The sample includes some 190,000 clones, approximately 91% of them seen just once. The germline gives CDR1 MRHNA, CDR2 SNTAGT. The CDR3 totals 16 residues. With V trimmed by 4 bases and J by 4 bases, 7 bases remained unmatched. The record originates from a study of blood T cell repertoires in COVID-19.

This clonotype was sampled from a middle-aged woman who had recovered from COVID-19. This chain uses TRBV6-4 with TRBJ2-1; 10 positions match TRBD2. The sequenced sample was peripheral blood. The CDR3 is CASSATSGKNYNEQFF. Here the CDR3 DNA reads TGTGCCAGCAGTGCCACTAGCGGGAAGAATTACAATGAGCAGTTCTTC.